Described below is a single T cell receptor beta chain sequence and its context. The V gene's germline CDR1 is MDHEN and CDR2 SYDVKM. The V gene lost 4 bases and the J gene lost 0 bases, with 10 bases spanning the gap. This CDR3 comprises 15 residues. Residents of 24 US areas, aged about 18 to 95 years, made up the participants. This specimen belongs to a study of blood T cell repertoires in COVID-19. Clones were read by immunoSEQ multiplex PCR, and TCRdb kept only the in-frame ones, dropping some. The sample yields 300,000 to 400,000 clones, over 70% seen once. This sequence originates from a young man who had recovered from COVID-19. Sequenced input: PBMCs or T cells enriched from blood (not recorded which). The chain couples TRBV28 to TRBJ1-3; D possibly corresponds to TRBD1 (6 bases). Written as DNA, the CDR3 is TGTGCCAGCAGTTCGACAGGCCTCTCTGGAAACACCATATATTTT. Its translation: CASSSTGLSGNTIYF.